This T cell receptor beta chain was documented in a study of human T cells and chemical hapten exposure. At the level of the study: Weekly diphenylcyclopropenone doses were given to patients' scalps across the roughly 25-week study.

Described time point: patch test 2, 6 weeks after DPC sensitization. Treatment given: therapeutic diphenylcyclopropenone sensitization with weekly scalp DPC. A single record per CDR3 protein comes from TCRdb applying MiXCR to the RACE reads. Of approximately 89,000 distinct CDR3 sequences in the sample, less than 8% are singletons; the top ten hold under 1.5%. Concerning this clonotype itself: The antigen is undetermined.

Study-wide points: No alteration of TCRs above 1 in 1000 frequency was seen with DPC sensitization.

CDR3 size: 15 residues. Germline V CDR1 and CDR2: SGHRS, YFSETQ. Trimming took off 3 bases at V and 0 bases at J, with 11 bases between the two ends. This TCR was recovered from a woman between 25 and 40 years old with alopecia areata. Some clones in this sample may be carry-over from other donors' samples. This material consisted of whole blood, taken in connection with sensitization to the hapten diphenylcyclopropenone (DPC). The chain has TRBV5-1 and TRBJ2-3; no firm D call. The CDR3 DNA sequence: TGCGCCAGCAGCTGGCGGCAGGCGAGCACAGATACGCAGTATTTT. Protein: CASSWRQASTDTQYF.